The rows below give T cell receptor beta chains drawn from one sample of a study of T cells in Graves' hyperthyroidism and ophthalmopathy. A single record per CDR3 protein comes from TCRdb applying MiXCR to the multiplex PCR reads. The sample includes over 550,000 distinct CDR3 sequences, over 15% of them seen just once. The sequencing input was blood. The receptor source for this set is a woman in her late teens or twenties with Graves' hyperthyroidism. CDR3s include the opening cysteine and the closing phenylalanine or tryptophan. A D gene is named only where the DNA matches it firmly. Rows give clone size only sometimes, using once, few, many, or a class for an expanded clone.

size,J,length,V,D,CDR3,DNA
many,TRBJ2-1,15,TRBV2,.,CASGARQALYNEQFF,TGTGCCAGCGGGGCCCGACAGGCTTTGTACAATGAGCAGTTCTTC
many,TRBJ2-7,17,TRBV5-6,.,CASSAETGTLSSYEQYF,TGTGCCAGCAGCGCGGAAACCGGGACCCTTAGCTCCTACGAGCAGTACTTC
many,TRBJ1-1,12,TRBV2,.,CARRGMNTEAFF,TGTGCCAGACGGGGCATGAACACTGAAGCTTTCTTT
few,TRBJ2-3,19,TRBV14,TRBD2,CASSQGLLGTSDYTDTQYF,TGTGCCAGCAGCCAAGGGCTTCTCGGGACTAGCGACTACACAGATACGCAGTATTTT
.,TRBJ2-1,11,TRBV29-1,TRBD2,CSVFSGNEQFF,TGCAGCGTGTTTAGCGGGAATGAGCAGTTCTTC
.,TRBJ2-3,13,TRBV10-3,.,CASTGDVADTQYF,TGTGCCAGTACGGGAGACGTCGCAGATACGCAGTATTTT
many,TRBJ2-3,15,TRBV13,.,CASSSYYTPTDTQYF,TGTGCCAGCAGCTCCTACTACACCCCCACAGATACGCAGTATTTT
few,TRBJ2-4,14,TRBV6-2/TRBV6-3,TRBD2,CASKISGRRYIQYF,TGTGCCAGCAAGATTAGCGGGAGGAGGTACATTCAGTACTTC
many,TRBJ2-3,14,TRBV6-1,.,CASSAGDDTDTQYF,TGTGCCAGCAGTGCGGGGGATGACACAGATACGCAGTATTTT
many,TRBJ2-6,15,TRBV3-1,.,CASTGGVFGANVLTF,TGTGCCAGCACCGGAGGGGTGTTCGGGGCCAACGTCCTGACTTTC
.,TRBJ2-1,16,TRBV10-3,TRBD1,CAIRSIEGQGVNEQFF,TGTGCCATCAGGAGTATTGAGGGACAGGGGGTCAATGAGCAGTTCTTC
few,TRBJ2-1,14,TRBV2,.,CASSGKRNSDEQFF,TGTGCCAGCAGTGGAAAACGTAATTCCGATGAGCAGTTCTTC
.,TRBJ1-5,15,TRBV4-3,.,CASSLVRGPNQPQHF,TGCGCCAGCAGCCTAGTTCGGGGGCCCAATCAGCCCCAGCATTTT
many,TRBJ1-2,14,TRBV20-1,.,CSARPPGIHYGYTF,TGCAGTGCTAGACCTCCAGGGATTCACTATGGCTACACCTTC
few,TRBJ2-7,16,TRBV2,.,CATRAFGLQTSYEQYF,TGTGCCACCCGGGCCTTTGGCCTCCAGACATCCTACGAGCAGTACTTC
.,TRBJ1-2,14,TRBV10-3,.,CAISESGREYGYTF,TGTGCCATCAGTGAGTCGGGCAGGGAGTATGGCTACACCTTC
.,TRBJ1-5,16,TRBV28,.,CASRLSRILNNQPQHF,TGTGCCAGCAGACTGTCCAGAATCCTTAACAATCAGCCCCAGCATTTT
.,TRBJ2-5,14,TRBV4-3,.,CASSQGRGQETQYF,TGCGCCAGCAGCCAGGGCAGGGGACAAGAGACCCAGTACTTC
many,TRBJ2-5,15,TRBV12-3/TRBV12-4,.,CASTKYGPGDETQYF,TGTGCCAGCACTAAATACGGCCCGGGGGATGAGACCCAGTACTTC
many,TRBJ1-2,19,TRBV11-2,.,CASSLERGHPRGANYGYTF,TGTGCCAGCAGCTTAGAAAGGGGACACCCGAGAGGCGCTAACTATGGCTACACCTTC
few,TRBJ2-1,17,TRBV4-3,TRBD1,CASSRGPGGLSYNEQFF,TGCGCCAGCAGTAGGGGTCCAGGGGGCCTTTCCTACAATGAGCAGTTCTTC
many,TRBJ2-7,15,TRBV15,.,CATSREIESSYEQYF,TGTGCCACCAGCAGAGAAATCGAGAGCTCCTACGAGCAGTACTTC